This T cell receptor (beta chain) derives from a study of CD8+ T cells in alopecia areata. Study conclusions and caveats: Resident alphabeta T cells of normal skin are also sequenced in scalp samples. Clonality exceeded that of normal scalp in lesional scalp, most notably in alopecia totalis/universalis. Shared TCR sequences were less clear between patients than in mice, possibly partly from HLA diversity.

Looked up from germline, CDR1 is SGHRS and CDR2 is YFSETQ. V lost 0 bases, J lost 0 bases, and 22 bases lay in between. The CDR3 totals 20 residues. Concerning this clone: Its target is unknown.

Both peripheral blood and punch biopsies of lesional scalp skin were obtained from patients who had alopecia areata. Once RNA had been extracted, it was reverse transcribed into cDNA to act as the sequencing template. Repertoires were generated with immunoSEQ multiplex PCR, while TCRdb's copy carries only in-frame clones and drops some. The table lists about 110,000 clones, about 60% of them singletons. The sequenced sample was NKG2D-low CD8+ T cells sorted from blood. The TCR originated in a human donor with alopecia areata. The V call is TRBV5-1, the J call TRBJ1-5; D is uncertain. CDR3 sequence: CASSLERFTTTVYSNQPQHF. The CDR3 region has the DNA TGCGCCAGCAGCTTGGAAAGGTTCACGACAACCGTTTATAGCAATCAGCCCCAGCATTTT.